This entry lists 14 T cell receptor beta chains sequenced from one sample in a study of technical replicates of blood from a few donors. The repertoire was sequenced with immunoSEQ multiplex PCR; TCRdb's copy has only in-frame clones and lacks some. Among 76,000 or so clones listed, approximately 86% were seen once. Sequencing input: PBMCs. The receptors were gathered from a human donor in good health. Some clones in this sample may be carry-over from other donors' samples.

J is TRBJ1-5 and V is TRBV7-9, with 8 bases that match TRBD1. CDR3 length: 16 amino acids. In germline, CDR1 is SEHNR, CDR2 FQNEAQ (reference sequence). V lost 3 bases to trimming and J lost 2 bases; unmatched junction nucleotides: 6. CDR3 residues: CASSFGDRGRNQPQHF. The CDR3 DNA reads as TGTGCCAGCAGCTTCGGCGACAGGGGCCGCAATCAGCCCCAGCATTTT. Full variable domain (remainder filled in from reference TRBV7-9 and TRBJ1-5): DTGVSQNPRHKITKRGQNVTFRCDPISEHNRLYWYRQTLGQGPEFLTYFQNEAQLEKSRLLSDRFSAERPKGSFSTLEIQRTEQGDSAMYLCASSFGDRGRNQPQHFGDGTRLSIL.

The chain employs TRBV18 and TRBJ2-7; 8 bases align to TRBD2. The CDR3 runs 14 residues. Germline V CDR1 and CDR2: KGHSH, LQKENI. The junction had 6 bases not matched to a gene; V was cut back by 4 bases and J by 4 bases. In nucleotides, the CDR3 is TGTGCCAGCTCACGAGCGGGGGCCCTTTACGAGCAGTACTTC. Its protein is CASSRAGALYEQYF.

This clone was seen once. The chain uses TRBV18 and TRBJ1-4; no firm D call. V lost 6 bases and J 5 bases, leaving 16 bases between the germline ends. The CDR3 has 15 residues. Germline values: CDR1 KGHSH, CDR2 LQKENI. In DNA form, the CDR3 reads TGTGCCAGCTCCCTCGGGGAGGCTTGGAATGAAAAACTGTTTTTT. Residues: CASSLGEAWNEKLFF.

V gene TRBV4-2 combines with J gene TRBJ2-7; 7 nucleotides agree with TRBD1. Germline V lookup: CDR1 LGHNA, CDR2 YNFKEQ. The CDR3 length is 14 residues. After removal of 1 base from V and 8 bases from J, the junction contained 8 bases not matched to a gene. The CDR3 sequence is CASSQAGTDSQQYF. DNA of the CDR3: TGTGCCAGCAGCCAAGCCGGGACAGATTCTCAGCAGTACTTC.

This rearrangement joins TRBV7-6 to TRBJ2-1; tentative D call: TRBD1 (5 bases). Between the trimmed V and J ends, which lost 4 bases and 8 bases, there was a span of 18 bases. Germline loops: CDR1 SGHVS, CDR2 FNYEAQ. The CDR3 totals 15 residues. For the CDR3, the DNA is TGTGCCAGCAGCTCCCGGACACTGCTCAACTATGAGCAGTTCTTC. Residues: CASSSRTLLNYEQFF.

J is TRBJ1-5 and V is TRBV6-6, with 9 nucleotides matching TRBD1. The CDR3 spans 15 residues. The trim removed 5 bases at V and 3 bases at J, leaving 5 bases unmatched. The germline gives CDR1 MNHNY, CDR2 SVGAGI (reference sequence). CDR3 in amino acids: CASSIRDRDNQPQHF. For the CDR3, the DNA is TGTGCCAGCAGTATCCGGGACAGGGACAATCAGCCCCAGCATTTT.

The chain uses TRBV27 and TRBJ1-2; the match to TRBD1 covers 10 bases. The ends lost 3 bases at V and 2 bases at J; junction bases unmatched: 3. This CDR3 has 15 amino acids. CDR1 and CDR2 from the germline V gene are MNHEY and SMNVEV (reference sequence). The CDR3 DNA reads TGTGCCAGCAGTTTTGGGGGACAGGGGAACTATGGCTACACCTTC. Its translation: CASSFGGQGNYGYTF.

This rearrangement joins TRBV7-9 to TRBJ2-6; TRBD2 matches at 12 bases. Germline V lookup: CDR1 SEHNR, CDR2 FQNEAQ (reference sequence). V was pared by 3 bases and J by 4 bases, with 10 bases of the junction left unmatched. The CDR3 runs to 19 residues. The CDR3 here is CASSFRLAGVSVGANVLTF. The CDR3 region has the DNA TGTGCCAGCAGCTTCCGACTAGCGGGAGTCTCGGTAGGGGCCAACGTCCTGACTTTC.

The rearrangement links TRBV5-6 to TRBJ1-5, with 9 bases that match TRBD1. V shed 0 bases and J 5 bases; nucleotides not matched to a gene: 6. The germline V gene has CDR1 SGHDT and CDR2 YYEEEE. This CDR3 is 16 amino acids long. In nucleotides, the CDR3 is TGTGCCAGCAGCTTGGCAGGACAGGGGATGGATCAGCCCCAGCATTTT. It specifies CASSLAGQGMDQPQHF.

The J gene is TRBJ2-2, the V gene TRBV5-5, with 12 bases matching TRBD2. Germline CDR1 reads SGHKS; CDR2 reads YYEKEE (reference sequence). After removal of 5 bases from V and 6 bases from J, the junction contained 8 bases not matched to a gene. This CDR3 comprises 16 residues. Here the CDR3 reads CASRRTSGTVSGELFF. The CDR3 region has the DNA TGTGCCAGCAGGAGGACTAGCGGGACAGTTTCCGGGGAGCTGTTTTTT.

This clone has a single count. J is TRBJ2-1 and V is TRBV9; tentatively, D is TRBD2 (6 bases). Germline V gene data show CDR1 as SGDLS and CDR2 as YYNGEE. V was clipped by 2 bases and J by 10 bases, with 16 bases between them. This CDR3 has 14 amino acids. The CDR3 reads CASSVTVRDSEQFF. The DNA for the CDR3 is TGTGCCAGCAGCGTGACCGTCCGGGACTCCGAGCAGTTCTTC.

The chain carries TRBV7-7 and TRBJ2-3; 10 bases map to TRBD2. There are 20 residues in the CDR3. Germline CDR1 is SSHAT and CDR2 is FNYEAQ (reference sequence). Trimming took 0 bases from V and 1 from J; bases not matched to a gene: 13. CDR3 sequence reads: CASSLAPVSGGAIGTDTQYF. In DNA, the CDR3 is TGTGCCAGCAGCTTAGCTCCCGTCAGCGGGGGGGCTATTGGCACAGATACGCAGTATTTT.

The CDR3 coding sequence is TGTGCCAGTAGTATAGCTCAGGGGAACACTGAAGCTTTCTTT. Protein: CASSIAQGNTEAFF. The rearrangement uses TRBV19 and TRBJ1-1, with D tentatively TRBD1 (5 bases). V shed 1 base and J shed 1 base, with 7 bases lying between them. This CDR3 is 14 amino acids long. Germline V lookup: CDR1 LNHDA, CDR2 SQIVND (reference sequence). The variable domain in full, with the rest retrieved from reference TRBV19 and TRBJ1-1, is DGGITQSPKYLFRKEGQNVTLSCEQNLNHDAMYWYRQDPGQGLRLIYYSQIVNDFQKGDIAEGYSVSREKKESFPLTVTSAQKNPTAFYLCASSIAQGNTEAFFGQGTRLTVV.

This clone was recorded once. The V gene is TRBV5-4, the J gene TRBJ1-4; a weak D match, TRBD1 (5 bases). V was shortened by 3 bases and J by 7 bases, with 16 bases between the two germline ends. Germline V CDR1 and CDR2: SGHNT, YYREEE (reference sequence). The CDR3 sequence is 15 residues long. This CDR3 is CASSSGRGGSEKLFF. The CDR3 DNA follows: TGTGCCAGCAGCTCAGGGAGGGGTGGATCTGAAAAACTGTTTTTT.